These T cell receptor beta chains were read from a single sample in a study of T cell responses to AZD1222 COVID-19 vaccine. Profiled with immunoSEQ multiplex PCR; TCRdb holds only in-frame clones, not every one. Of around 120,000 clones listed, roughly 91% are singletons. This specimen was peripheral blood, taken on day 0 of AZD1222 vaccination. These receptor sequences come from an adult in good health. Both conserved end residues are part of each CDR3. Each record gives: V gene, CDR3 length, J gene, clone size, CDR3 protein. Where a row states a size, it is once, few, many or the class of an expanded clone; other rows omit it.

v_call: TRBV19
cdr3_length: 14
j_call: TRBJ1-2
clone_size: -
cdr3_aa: CASMGGRSNYGYTF

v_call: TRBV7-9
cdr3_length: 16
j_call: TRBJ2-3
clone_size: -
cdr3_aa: CASSPTQGLGTDTQYF

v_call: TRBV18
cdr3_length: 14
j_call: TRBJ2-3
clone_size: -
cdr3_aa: CASSPGSSTDTQYF

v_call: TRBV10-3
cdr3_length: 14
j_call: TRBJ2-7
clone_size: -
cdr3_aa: CATVTGTQAWEQYF

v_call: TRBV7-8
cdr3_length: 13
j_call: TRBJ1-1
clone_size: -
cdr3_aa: CASSLRRGTEAFF

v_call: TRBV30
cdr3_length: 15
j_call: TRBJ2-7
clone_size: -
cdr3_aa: CAWSFPAGKTTEQYF

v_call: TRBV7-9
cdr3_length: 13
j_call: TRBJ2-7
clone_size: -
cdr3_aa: CASSIGSSYEQYF

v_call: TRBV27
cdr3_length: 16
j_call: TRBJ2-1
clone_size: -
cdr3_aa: CASSLGTSGTYNEQFF

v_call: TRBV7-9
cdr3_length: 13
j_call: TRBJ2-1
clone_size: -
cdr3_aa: CASSLGGRDEQFF

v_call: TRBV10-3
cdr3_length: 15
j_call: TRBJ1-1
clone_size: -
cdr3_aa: CAIRTGGQANTEAFF

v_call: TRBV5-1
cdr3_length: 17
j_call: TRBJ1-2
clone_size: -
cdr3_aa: CASSFRDPSRTGYGYTF

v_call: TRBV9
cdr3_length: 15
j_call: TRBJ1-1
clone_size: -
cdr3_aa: CASSVVKGDSTEAFF

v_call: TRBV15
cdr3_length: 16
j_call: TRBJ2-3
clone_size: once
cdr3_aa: CATSSRTSLHPDTQYF

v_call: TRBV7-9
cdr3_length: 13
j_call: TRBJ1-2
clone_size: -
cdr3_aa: CASIGGAGHGYTF

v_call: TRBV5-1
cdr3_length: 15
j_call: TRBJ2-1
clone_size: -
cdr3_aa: CASSFGLAGENEQFF

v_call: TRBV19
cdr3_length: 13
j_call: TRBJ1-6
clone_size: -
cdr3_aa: CATTEGNNSPLHF

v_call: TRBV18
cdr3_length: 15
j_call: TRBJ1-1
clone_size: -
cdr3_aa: CASSPTGGAYTEAFF

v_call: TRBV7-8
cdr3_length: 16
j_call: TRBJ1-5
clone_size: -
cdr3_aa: CASSPLGQVLNQPQHF

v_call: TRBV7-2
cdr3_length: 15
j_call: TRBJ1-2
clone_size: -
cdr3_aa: CASSSSRQENYGYTF

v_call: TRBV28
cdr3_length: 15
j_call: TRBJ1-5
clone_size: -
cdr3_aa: CASSLLGGLGQPQHF

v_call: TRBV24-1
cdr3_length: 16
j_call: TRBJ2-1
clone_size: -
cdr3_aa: CATSDGGTSSYNEQFF

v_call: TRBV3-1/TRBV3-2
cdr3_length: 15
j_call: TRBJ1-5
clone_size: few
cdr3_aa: CASSQRTGGDQPQHF

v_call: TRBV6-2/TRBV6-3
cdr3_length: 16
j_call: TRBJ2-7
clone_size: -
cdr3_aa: CASIPRQGVSSYEQYF

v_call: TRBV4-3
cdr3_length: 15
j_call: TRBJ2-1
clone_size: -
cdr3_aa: CASSQGILGYNEQFF

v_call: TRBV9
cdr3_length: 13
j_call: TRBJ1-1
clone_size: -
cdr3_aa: CASSATGAREAFF

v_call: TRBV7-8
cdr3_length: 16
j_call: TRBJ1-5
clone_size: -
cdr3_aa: CASSLALGYSNQPQHF

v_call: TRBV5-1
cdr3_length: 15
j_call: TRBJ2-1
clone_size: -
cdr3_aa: CASSLAGGGSNEQFF

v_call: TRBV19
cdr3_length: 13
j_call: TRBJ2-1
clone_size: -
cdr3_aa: CASSMRERNEQFF

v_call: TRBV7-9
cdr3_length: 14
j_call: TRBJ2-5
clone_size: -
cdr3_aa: CASSFDRAIETQYF

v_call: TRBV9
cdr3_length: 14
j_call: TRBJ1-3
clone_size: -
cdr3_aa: CASSATWAGNTIYF

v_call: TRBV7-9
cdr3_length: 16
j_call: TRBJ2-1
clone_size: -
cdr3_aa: CASSQNRLAGYNEQFF

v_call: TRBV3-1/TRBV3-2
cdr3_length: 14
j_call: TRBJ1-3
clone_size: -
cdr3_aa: CASSRSDSGNTIYF

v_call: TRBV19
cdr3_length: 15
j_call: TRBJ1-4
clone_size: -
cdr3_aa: CASSPPSWTHEKLFF

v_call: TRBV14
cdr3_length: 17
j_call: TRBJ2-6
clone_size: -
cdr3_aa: CASSQLVPGAGANVLTF